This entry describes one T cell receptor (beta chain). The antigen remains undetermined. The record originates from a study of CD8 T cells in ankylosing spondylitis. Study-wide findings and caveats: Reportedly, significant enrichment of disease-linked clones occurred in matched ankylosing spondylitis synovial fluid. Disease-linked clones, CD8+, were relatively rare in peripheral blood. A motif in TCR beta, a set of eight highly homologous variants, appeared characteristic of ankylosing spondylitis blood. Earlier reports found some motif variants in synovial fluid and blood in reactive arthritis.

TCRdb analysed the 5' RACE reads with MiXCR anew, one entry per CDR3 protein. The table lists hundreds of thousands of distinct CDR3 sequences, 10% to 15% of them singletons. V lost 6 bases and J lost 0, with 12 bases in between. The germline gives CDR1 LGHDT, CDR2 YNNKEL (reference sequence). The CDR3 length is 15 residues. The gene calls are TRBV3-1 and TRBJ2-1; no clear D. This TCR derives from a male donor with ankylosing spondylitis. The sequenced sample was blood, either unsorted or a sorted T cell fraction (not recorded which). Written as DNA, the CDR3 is TGTGCCAGCAGTCAGAGTTCCGGCTCCTACAATGAGCAGTTCTTC. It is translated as CASSQSSGSYNEQFF.